The rows below give T cell receptor beta chains drawn from one sample of a study of T cell repertoires in cytomegalovirus infection. Each CDR3 protein is one row after TCRdb ran MiXCR on the reads. The sample has a few hundred thousand distinct CDR3 sequences, approximately 18% seen once; the top ten hold roughly 9%. The sequenced sample was PBMCs. These receptors originate from a human donor in good health (CMV status not recorded). Some clones in this sample may be carry-over from other donors' samples. The CDR3 runs from the conserved cysteine through the conserved F or W.

>TRBV10-3
CAISEDEGVPEAFF
>TRBV3-1
CASSQVAGVGYNEQFF
>TRBV7-2
CASSLALASGGGDTQYF
>TRBV20-1
CSARDGRRGDTQYF
>TRBV20-1
CSARPPGVPYEQYF
>TRBV6-6
CASNGESNQPQHF
>TRBV5-6
CASSVDGRETGELFF
>TRBV12-3/TRBV12-4
CASSFWDNEQFF
>TRBV12-3/TRBV12-4
CASSGGAGSPLHF
>TRBV11-2
CASRGLAKNIQYF
>TRBV29-1
CSARLAGLGEQFF
>TRBV6-5
CASSRHTEAFF
>TRBV10-3
CAISESSRPDYGYTF
>TRBV5-6
CASSSRLYSNQPQHF
>TRBV7-2
CASLQSGSYNEQFF
>TRBV10-3
CAIRDLLGTEAFF
>TRBV5-6
CASSSRRTLIIYGYTF
>TRBV5-8
CASSAVGQSYNEQFF
>TRBV5-1
CASSMAWGPAYNEQFF
>TRBV12-3/TRBV12-4
CASRATTGQGNTIYF
>TRBV11-2
CASSSWTGYRYTQYF
>TRBV20-1
CSAKVGYETQYF
>TRBV20-1
CSARDPTLGSYNSPLHF
>TRBV7-2
CASSLGSGTYGYTF
>TRBV7-2
CASSRDTNYEQYF
>TRBV7-2
CASSTQWGQGQPQHF
>TRBV27
CASRISQGHEQYF
>TRBV27
CASSLFSLKGTEAFF
>TRBV2
CASSGGYGNQPQHF
>TRBV2
CASSESGGRPFF
>TRBV7-2
CASSLERTGTGNTIYF
>TRBV20-1
CSARKRENSYNEQFF
>TRBV29-1
CSVVVLGTQYF
>TRBV7-2
CASTYNVASPLHF
>TRBV7-9
CASSERGSGLAGDEQFF
>TRBV7-9
CASTSRLGFGTGELFF
>TRBV2
CASRASSGHYNEQFF
>TRBV6-2/TRBV6-3
CASSNPGQGKTQYF
>TRBV7-9
CASSSTGTSGPTDTQYF
>TRBV12-3/TRBV12-4
CASTRDRGFAEAFF
>TRBV29-1
CSALTGVGTGELFF
>TRBV4-1
CASSRLNASYNEQFF
>TRBV5-1
CASSSGTVMNTGELFF
>TRBV7-6
CASSLLAGDTQYF
>TRBV27
CASSVLAYSYNEQFF
>TRBV5-6
CASTNPTSASSYEQYF
>TRBV6-2/TRBV6-3
CASSPRAGGTYEQYF
>TRBV24-1
CATSGDSYEQYF